Listed here are 24 T cell receptor beta chains from one sample, sequenced in a study of blood T cell repertoires in COVID-19. Method: immunoSEQ multiplex PCR; TCRdb's copy keeps in-frame clones and lacks some. The sample lists 450,000 or so clones; about 88% were seen once. The sample was peripheral blood. Receptor source: a man between 18 and 29 years old with COVID-19, enrolled during active disease.

This clone was found once. The rearrangement links TRBV7-2 to TRBJ2-3; TRBD2 is a possible D gene (5 bases). CDR1 SGHTA and CDR2 FQGNSA come from the germline V gene. This CDR3 is 13 amino acids long. Trimming took off 2 bases at V and 7 bases at J, with 10 bases between the two ends. CDR3 coding DNA: TGTGCCAGCAGCTTACGGAGGTTTCATACGCAGTATTTT. Residues: CASSLRRFHTQYF.

The rearrangement uses TRBV9 and TRBJ2-1; 14 bases map to TRBD2. Germline CDR1 and CDR2: SGDLS and YYNGEE. The junction had 9 bases not matched to a gene; V was cut back by 0 bases and J by 10 bases. The CDR3 extends over 17 amino acids. In DNA, the CDR3 is TGTGCCAGCAGCGTAGGGAGACTAGCGGGGGGGGAATTAGAGCAGTTCTTC. This codes for CASSVGRLAGGELEQFF.

Points on this clone: A junction end diverges from the germline sequence, so it may reflect a read error. The rearrangement links TRBV29-1 to TRBJ1-6; 7 nucleotides align to TRBD1. Germline V gene sequence: CDR1 SQVTM, CDR2 ANQGSEA. CDR3 length equals 16 residues. In DNA form, the CDR3 reads TGCAGCGCAGACACCACCAGGGGGTCCTTTAATTCACCCCTCCACTTT. This encodes CSADTTRGSFNSPLHF.

The rearrangement joins TRBV4-2 to TRBJ1-2; TRBD1 aligns across 8 bases. Germline assignment: CDR1 LGHNA and CDR2 YNFKEQ. The CDR3 consists of 16 residues. V was clipped by 3 bases and J by 3 bases; unmatched bases: 9. The CDR3 sequence: CASSHETGGWDYGYTF. DNA for the CDR3: TGTGCCAGCAGCCACGAAACAGGGGGTTGGGACTATGGCTACACCTTC.

The chain uses TRBV19 and TRBJ1-1; a possible D gene is TRBD1 (6 bases). Germline assignment: CDR1 LNHDA and CDR2 SQIVND (reference sequence). V lost 5 bases and J 3 bases, leaving 10 bases between the germline ends. This CDR3 region has 13 residues. CDR3 in amino acids: CASSPQGDTEAFF. As DNA, the CDR3 is TGTGCCAGTAGTCCACAGGGCGACACTGAAGCTTTCTTT.

The rearrangement joins TRBV13 to TRBJ2-5, with D maybe TRBD1 (5 bases). V was trimmed by 0 bases and J by 2 bases, leaving 10 bases between them. This CDR3 is 15 amino acids long. From germline, CDR1 is PRHDT and CDR2 FYEKMQ (reference sequence). The CDR3 bases are TGTGCCAGCAGCTTAGGGGACATAAGTCAAGAGACCCAGTACTTC. This sequence encodes CASSLGDISQETQYF.

This clone occurred once. This chain joins TRBV15 and TRBJ1-4, with 7 bases lining up with TRBD1. The CDR3 sequence is 15 residues long. V dropped 4 bases and J dropped 14; count of bases not matched to a gene: 16. CDR1 is LNHNV and CDR2 is YYDKDF in the germline V gene (reference sequence). This CDR3 is CATSTRRTGLDFLFF. The CDR3 nucleotides are TGTGCCACCAGCACCAGGAGGACAGGACTCGACTTTCTGTTTTTT.

This clone was found once. This chain uses TRBV6-5 with TRBJ2-7; 11 positions agree with TRBD1. The CDR3 contains 13 residues. J lost 5 bases, V lost 6 bases, and 3 bases had no gene match. Germline CDR1 MNHEY, CDR2 SVGAGI. CDR3 DNA: TGTGCCAGCAGGAGGACAGGGGGCGACGAGCAGTACTTC. This codes for CASRRTGGDEQYF.

A few counts support this clone. The chain carries TRBV4-2 and TRBJ1-2, with D uncertain. The germline V gene encodes CDR1 LGHNA and CDR2 YNFKEQ. The CDR3 has 16 residues. Trimming shortened V by 2 bases and J by 2 bases, and 15 bases separated the two germline ends. CDR3 in amino acids: CASSQRIFSENYGYTF. CDR3 nucleotide sequence: TGTGCCAGCAGCCAACGGATTTTCAGCGAAAACTATGGCTACACCTTC.

The chain joins TRBV5-6 to TRBJ1-2; unclear D gene. V dropped 4 bases and J dropped 2 bases, with 12 bases sitting between them. CDR3 length: 14 residues. Germline V gene sequence: CDR1 SGHDT, CDR2 YYEEEE. The CDR3 DNA sequence: TGTGCCAGCAGCGGCTTTGGCGGAAACTATGGCTACACCTTC. Its protein product is CASSGFGGNYGYTF.

The chain links TRBV7-9 to TRBJ2-1, with 8 bases aligning to TRBD1. The germline CDR1 and CDR2 sequences are SEHNR and FQNEAQ (reference sequence). The J segment lost 0 bases and the V segment lost 4 bases, leaving 14 bases of the junction unmatched. This CDR3 is built from 19 residues. The CDR3 DNA reads as TGTGCCAGCAGCTGGCCTCGGACCCAGGGGGCGAGCTCCTACAATGAGCAGTTCTTC. Its protein is CASSWPRTQGASSYNEQFF.

The chain links TRBV19 to TRBJ2-3; D unclear. Trimming cost V 3 bases and J 3 bases, with 7 bases left between them. The CDR3 length is 13 residues. From germline, CDR1 is LNHDA and CDR2 SQIVND (reference sequence). The CDR3 sequence: CASSMRQTDTQYF. The CDR3 DNA reads TGTGCCAGTAGTATGCGGCAGACAGATACGCAGTATTTT.

The rearrangement joins TRBV19 to TRBJ2-2; possible D gene TRBD2, 5 bases. Germline values: CDR1 LNHDA, CDR2 SQIVND (reference sequence). CDR3 length: 13 residues. V shed 6 bases and J shed 1 base, with 6 bases lying between them. This CDR3 is CASRRGNTGELFF. CDR3 DNA: TGTGCCAGTAGACGGGGGAACACCGGGGAGCTGTTTTTT. Drawing the rest from reference TRBV19 and TRBJ2-2, the complete variable domain is DGGITQSPKYLFRKEGQNVTLSCEQNLNHDAMYWYRQDPGQGLRLIYYSQIVNDFQKGDIAEGYSVSREKKESFPLTVTSAQKNPTAFYLCASRRGNTGELFFGEGSRLTVL.

The rearrangement uses TRBV7-9 and TRBJ2-2; 7 bases map to TRBD1. The CDR3 runs 15 residues. V shed 5 bases and J 1 base; nucleotides not matched to a gene: 4. The germline V gene encodes CDR1 SEHNR and CDR2 FQNEAQ (reference sequence). Written as DNA, the CDR3 is TGTGCCAGCAGCCCGACAGGGAGGAACACCGGGGAGCTGTTTTTT. This sequence encodes CASSPTGRNTGELFF.

The chain is built from TRBV28 and TRBJ1-3, with D perhaps matching TRBD1 (5 bases). Germline values: CDR1 MDHEN, CDR2 SYDVKM. With 8 bases removed from V and 4 bases from J, the gap between germline ends came to 9 bases. The CDR3 contains 12 residues. The CDR3 bases are TGTGCCAGCCGGACATCCGGAAACACCATATATTTT. This gives the protein CASRTSGNTIYF. The full variable domain, with the rest looked up from reference TRBV28 and TRBJ1-3, is DVKVTQSSRYLVKRTGEKVFLECVQDMDHENMFWYRQDPGLGLRLIYFSYDVKMKEKGDIPEGYSVSREKKERFSLILESASTNQTSMYLCASRTSGNTIYFGEGSWLTVV.

This sequence joins TRBV9 and TRBJ2-1; the D gene is possibly TRBD1 (5 bases). The CDR3 runs 16 residues. Germline lookup yields CDR1 SGDLS and CDR2 YYNGEE. The V gene lost 4 bases and the J gene lost 0 bases, with 14 bases spanning the gap. As DNA, the CDR3 is TGTGCCAGCAGCCTACATGGGGCCGTCTCCTACAATGAGCAGTTCTTC. It translates to CASSLHGAVSYNEQFF.

The rearrangement links TRBV10-3 to TRBJ2-3; tentative D call: TRBD2 (6 bases). V lost 10 bases to trimming and J lost 3 bases, with 11 bases between them. The CDR3 extends over 12 amino acids. Looked up from germline, CDR1 is ENHRY and CDR2 is SYGVKD. Here the CDR3 reads CATLGGTDTQYF. The CDR3 coding sequence is TGTGCCACCCTTGGGGGGACAGATACGCAGTATTTT.

V usage is TRBV28 and J usage is TRBJ2-7; 10 positions match TRBD2. CDR1 and CDR2 from the germline V gene are MDHEN and SYDVKM. V trimming: 2 bases; J trimming: 1 base; junction bases outside the gene matches: 2. The CDR3 is made up of 15 amino acids. The CDR3 loop is CASSLTSGISYEQYF. The CDR3, as DNA: TGTGCCAGCAGTTTAACTAGCGGGATATCCTACGAGCAGTACTTC. Looking up the rest from reference TRBV28 and TRBJ2-7 gives the full variable domain: DVKVTQSSRYLVKRTGEKVFLECVQDMDHENMFWYRQDPGLGLRLIYFSYDVKMKEKGDIPEGYSVSREKKERFSLILESASTNQTSMYLCASSLTSGISYEQYFGPGTRLTVT.

V is TRBV6-5 and J is TRBJ2-5; 12 nucleotides align to TRBD1. Losses at the gene ends were 5 bases for V and 5 bases for J; bases not matched to a gene: 6. CDR1 and CDR2 (germline): MNHEY, SVGAGI. The CDR3 covers 15 residues. The DNA of the CDR3 is TGTGCCAGCAGTCTCCGGGACAGGGGGCGGGAGACCCAGTACTTC. Amino acids: CASSLRDRGRETQYF.

This chain links TRBV5-6 with TRBJ2-3, with 9 bases lining up with TRBD2. The CDR3 has 16 amino acids. Germline lookup yields CDR1 SGHDT and CDR2 YYEEEE. V lost 0 bases and J lost 4; bases outside the gene matches: 6. CDR3 loop: CASSLGLTSGSDTQYF. The DNA for the CDR3 is TGTGCCAGCAGCTTGGGGTTGACTAGCGGTTCAGATACGCAGTATTTT.

This clone was found once. The chain is built from TRBV6-5 and TRBJ1-2; unclear D gene. V was trimmed by 8 bases and J by 8 bases, leaving 12 bases between them. The CDR3 totals 11 residues. The germline V gene encodes CDR1 MNHEY and CDR2 SVGAGI. This chain's CDR3 is CASFSGRGYTF. CDR3 DNA: TGTGCCAGCTTCAGCGGGCGGGGCTACACCTTC.

CDR3 sequence (DNA): TGTGCCAGCAGCCTTTGGGGGGATAACTATGGCTACACCTTC. Protein product: CASSLWGDNYGYTF. The rearrangement uses TRBV5-4 and TRBJ1-2; possible D gene TRBD1, 5 bases. Germline CDR1 reads SGHNT; CDR2 reads YYREEE (reference sequence). V lost 4 bases and J lost 1, with 11 bases in between. This CDR3 contains 14 residues. The entire variable domain, with the rest obtained from reference TRBV5-4 and TRBJ1-2, is as follows: ETGVTQSPTHLIKTRGQQVTLRCSSQSGHNTVSWYQQALGQGPQFIFQYYREEENGRGNFPPRFSGLQFPNYSSELNVNALELDDSALYLCASSLWGDNYGYTFGSGTRLTVV.

J is TRBJ2-7 and V is TRBV1; the D call of TRBD1 is as the table states it, not checked on the DNA. TRBV1 constitutes a pseudogene. The CDR3 consists of 20 residues. The CDR3 bases are TGCACCAGCAGCCAAGATATTTTCCCGTCGGTGGCGAAGGGGGAATACGAGCAGTACTTC. This gives the protein CTSSQDIFPSVAKGEYEQYF.

A single count supports this clone. The chain couples TRBV27 to TRBJ1-6; 8 nucleotides align to TRBD1. The CDR3 consists of 14 residues. Germline V lookup: CDR1 MNHEY, CDR2 SMNVEV (reference sequence). After removal of 6 bases from V and 6 bases from J, the junction contained 4 bases not matched to a gene. The CDR3 DNA reads TGTGCCAGCAGGACAACAGGGGGTAATTCACCCCTCCACTTT. Translating it yields CASRTTGGNSPLHF.